This T cell receptor (beta chain) was identified in a study of PD-1 blockade in classical Hodgkin lymphoma. Time point meaning: cycle 4 day 1 (C4D1), after 6 weeks of nivolumab. In every patient, relapse followed autologous stem cell transplantation, while exposure to brentuximab vedotin differed. Complete response, partial response or progressive disease made up the best responses. The CDR3 extends over 10 amino acids. CDR1 is MNHNS and CDR2 is SASEGT in the germline V gene. The protocol was immunoSEQ multiplex PCR, while the TCRdb copy is restricted to in-frame clones and leaves out a portion. The data show fewer than 25,000 clones, around 84% seen once. Study-wide results and limits: Newly diagnosed patients and complete responders had comparable diversity at baseline. TCR diversity rose significantly by C4D1 in CD4+ but not CD8+ cells. Newly diagnosed patients were reported to start with lower TCR diversity than healthy donors.

Concerning this clone itself: The antigen remains unidentified. One end of the junction varies from germline; a read error may be responsible.

V usage is TRBV6-1 and J usage is TRBJ1-3, with TRBD1 as a possible D gene (5 bases). The TCR comes from a human donor with classical Hodgkin lymphoma. The specimen comprised peripheral blood mononuclear cells (PBMCs), sampled before the fourth cycle of nivolumab. Here the CDR3 reads CASSDGARSF. CDR3 nucleotide sequence: TGTGCCAGCAGTGACGGGGCCCGTTCTTTT.